This T cell receptor (beta chain) derives from a study of CD8+CD57+ T cells in acquired aplastic anemia. Genomic DNA was employed as the template in profiling TCR beta VDJ and CDR3. Using its own MiXCR run on the reads, TCRdb lists one record per CDR3 protein. The sample holds some 200,000 distinct CDR3 sequences, roughly 50% seen once. V was pared by 6 bases and J by 10 bases, with 0 bases of the junction left unmatched. This CDR3 spans 10 amino acids. Germline-derived CDR1 and CDR2 are SNHLY and FYNNEI. Note on this clonotype: Its specificity is unknown.

For sequencing, patients were chosen who had shown expansion of CD8+CD57+ cells by flow cytometry. Sampling of blood occurred while the patients had still received no therapy. Study-wide results and limits: Comparison of patients with controls identified about 27 shared CD8+ CDR3 sequences.

Sequencing used sorted CD4+, CD8+, or CD8+CD57+ T cells (not recorded which) from PBMCs. The chain employs TRBV2 and TRBJ2-1; 7 bases align to TRBD2. This TCR derives from a human donor with aplastic anemia. The DNA for the CDR3 is TGTGCCAGCAGGGGGGGGGAGCAGTTCTTC. Amino acids: CASRGGEQFF.